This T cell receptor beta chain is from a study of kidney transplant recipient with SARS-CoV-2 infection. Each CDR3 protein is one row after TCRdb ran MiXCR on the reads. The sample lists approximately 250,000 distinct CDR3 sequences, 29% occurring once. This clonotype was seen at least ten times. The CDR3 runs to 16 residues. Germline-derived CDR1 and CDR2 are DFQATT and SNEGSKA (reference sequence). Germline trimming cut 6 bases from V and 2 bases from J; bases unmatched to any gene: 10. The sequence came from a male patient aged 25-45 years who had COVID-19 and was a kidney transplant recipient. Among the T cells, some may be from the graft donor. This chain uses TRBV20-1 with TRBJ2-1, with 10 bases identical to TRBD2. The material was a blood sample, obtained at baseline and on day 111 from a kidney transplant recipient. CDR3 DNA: TGCAGTGCCCCGAGAGGGACTAGCGACACCTACAATGAGCAGTTCTTC. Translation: CSAPRGTSDTYNEQFF.